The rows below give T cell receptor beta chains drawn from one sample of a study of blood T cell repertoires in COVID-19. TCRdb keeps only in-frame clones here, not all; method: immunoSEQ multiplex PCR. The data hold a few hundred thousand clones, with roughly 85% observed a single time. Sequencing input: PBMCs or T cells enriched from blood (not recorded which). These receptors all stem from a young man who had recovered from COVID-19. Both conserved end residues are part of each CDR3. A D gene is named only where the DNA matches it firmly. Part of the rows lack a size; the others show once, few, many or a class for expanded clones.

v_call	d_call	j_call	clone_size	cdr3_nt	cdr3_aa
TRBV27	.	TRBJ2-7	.	TGTGCCAGCAGTTTTTCGGGAGAGCAGTACTTC	CASSFSGEQYF
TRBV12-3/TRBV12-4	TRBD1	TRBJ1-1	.	TGTGCCAGCAGGCCCCTACAGGGGACCGAAGCTTTCTTT	CASRPLQGTEAFF
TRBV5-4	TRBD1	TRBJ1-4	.	TGTGCCAGCAGCGCACGACAGGGGGATGAAAAACTGTTTTTT	CASSARQGDEKLFF
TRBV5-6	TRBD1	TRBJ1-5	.	TGTGCCAGCAGCTACGGACAGGCCAATCAGCCCCAGCATTTT	CASSYGQANQPQHF
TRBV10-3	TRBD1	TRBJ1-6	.	TGTGCCATCAGGGAGGGACAGGCCAATTCACCCCTCCACTTT	CAIREGQANSPLHF
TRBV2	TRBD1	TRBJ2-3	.	TGTGCCAGCAGTGAGGGACAGGGCACAGATACGCAGTATTTT	CASSEGQGTDTQYF
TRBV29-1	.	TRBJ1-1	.	TGCAGCGTCGCCCTGACAGCTGAAGCTTTCTTT	CSVALTAEAFF
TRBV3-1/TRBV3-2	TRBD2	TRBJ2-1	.	TGTGCCAGCAGCCAGTCCACTAGCGGGGTTCAGTTCTTC	CASSQSTSGVQFF
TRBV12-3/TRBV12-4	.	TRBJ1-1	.	TGTGCCAGCAGTTTAGAGCATGGTGAAGCTTTCTTT	CASSLEHGEAFF
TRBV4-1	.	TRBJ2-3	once	TGCGCCAGCAGCCAAGAGGCGTCGGCGGCTGGTACGCAGTATTTT	CASSQEASAAGTQYF
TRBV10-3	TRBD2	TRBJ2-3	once	TGTGCCATCAGTGCCGGACTAGCGGGGGGGCTTGGAACAGATACGCAGTATTTT	CAISAGLAGGLGTDTQYF
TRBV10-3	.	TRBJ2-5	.	TGTGCCATCAGTGGGAGGGGTCAAGAGACCCAGTACTTC	CAISGRGQETQYF
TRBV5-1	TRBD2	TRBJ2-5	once	TGCGCCAGCAGCCCCGGCCCGACTAGCGGGGGGGAGACCCAGTACTTC	CASSPGPTSGGETQYF
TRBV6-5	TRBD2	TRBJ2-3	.	TGTGCCAGCATTTCGACTAGCGGGGGTGCTGATACGCAGTATTTT	CASISTSGGADTQYF
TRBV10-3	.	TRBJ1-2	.	TGTGCCATCAGGGTACTAACAGGGAAGGCTGGCTACACCTTC	CAIRVLTGKAGYTF
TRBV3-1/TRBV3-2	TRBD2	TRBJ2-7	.	TGTGCCAGCAGCTTGGGACTAGCGGGGGCCTACGAGCAGTACTTC	CASSLGLAGAYEQYF
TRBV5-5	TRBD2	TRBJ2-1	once	TGTGCCAGCAGCTTGGTACTAGCGGGGAATGAGCAGTTCTTC	CASSLVLAGNEQFF
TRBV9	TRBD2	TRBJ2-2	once	TGTGCCAGCAGCGTACTAGCGGGGGGGTCGAACACCGGGGAGCTGTTTTTT	CASSVLAGGSNTGELFF
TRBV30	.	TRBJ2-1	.	TGTGCCTGGAGTGTAGATAGCTACAATGAGCAGTTCTTC	CAWSVDSYNEQFF
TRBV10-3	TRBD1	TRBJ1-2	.	TGTGCCATCAGTGAGTCAACCGGGACAGGGGGTACCGGCTACACCTTC	CAISESTGTGGTGYTF
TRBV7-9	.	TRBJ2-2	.	TGTGCCAGCAGCTTAGGGGACATTACCCCCGGGGAGCTGTTTTTT	CASSLGDITPGELFF
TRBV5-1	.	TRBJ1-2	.	TGCGCCAGCAGCTCCGGGATTGGCGAAGCTGGCTACACCTTC	CASSSGIGEAGYTF
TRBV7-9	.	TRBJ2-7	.	TGTGCCAGCAGCTTTGTAGGCGGAGTCGCCCTCGAGCAGTACTTC	CASSFVGGVALEQYF
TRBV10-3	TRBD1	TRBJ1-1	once	TGTGTCGGTGGACAGGGGGATTTCAGGAACACTGAAGCTTTCTTT	CVGGQGDFRNTEAFF
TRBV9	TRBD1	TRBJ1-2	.	TGTGCCAGCAGCGTAGGGCAGGGGGACTACACCTTC	CASSVGQGDYTF
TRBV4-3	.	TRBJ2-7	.	TGCGCCAGCAGCCAAGATTATCGAGGGACCTACGAGCAGTACTTC	CASSQDYRGTYEQYF
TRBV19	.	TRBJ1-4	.	TGTGCCAGTAGGCCGTTTCAGGGTGAGAATGAAAAACTGTTTTTT	CASRPFQGENEKLFF
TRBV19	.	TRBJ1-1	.	TGTGCCAGTTCTGACAGCAGGTACACTGAAGCTTTCTTT	CASSDSRYTEAFF
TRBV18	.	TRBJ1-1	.	TGTGCCAGCTCACCCCAGGAGGGCAACACTGAAGCTTTCTTT	CASSPQEGNTEAFF
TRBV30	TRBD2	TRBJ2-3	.	TGTGCCTGGGAACGATTCGGACTAGCGGGGGGGCCAGACCTTGGCACAGATACGCAGTATTTT	CAWERFGLAGGPDLGTDTQYF
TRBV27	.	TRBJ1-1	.	TGTGCCAGCAGTTTTGGGGGCAGAGAACCAGCTTTCTTT	CASSFGGREPAFF
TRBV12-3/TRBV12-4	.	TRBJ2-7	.	TGTGCCAGCAGTTTTGCGGGCGGCTACGAGCAGTACTTC	CASSFAGGYEQYF
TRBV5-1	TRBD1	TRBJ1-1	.	TGCGCCAGCAGCGCCCGGGACAGGGGGACGAACACTGAAGCTTTCTTT	CASSARDRGTNTEAFF
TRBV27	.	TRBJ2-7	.	TGTGCCAGCAGGATGGGGGGGGCAGGGGTTCCCTACGAGCAGTACTTC	CASRMGGAGVPYEQYF
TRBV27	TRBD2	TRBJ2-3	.	TGTGCCAGCAGTCCCGATAGACTAGCGGGGGGTCTAGATACGCAGTATTTT	CASSPDRLAGGLDTQYF
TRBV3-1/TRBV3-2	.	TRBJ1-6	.	TGTGCCAGCAGCCCTCGAGTTAACAATTCACCCCTCCACTTT	CASSPRVNNSPLHF
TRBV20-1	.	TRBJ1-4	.	TGCAGTGCTAGTATCGGGACTGGGGAAAAACTGTTTTTT	CSASIGTGEKLFF
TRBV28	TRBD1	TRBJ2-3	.	TGTGCCAGCAGTACGCCCGCCGGGACAGCCCCAGATACGCAGTATTTT	CASSTPAGTAPDTQYF
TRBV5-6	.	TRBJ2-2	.	TGTGCCAGCAGCTTCCCCAGTAACACCGGGGAGCTGTTTTTT	CASSFPSNTGELFF
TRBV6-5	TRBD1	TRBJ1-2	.	TGTGCCAGCAACAAGGGGGGACAGATCTATGGCTACACCTTC	CASNKGGQIYGYTF
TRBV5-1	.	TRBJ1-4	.	TGCGCCAGCAGCTTGGCGCCGAGGAGGCGGGGTGAAAAACTGTTTTTT	CASSLAPRRRGEKLFF
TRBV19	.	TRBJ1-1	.	TGTGCCAGTAGTTTGGGACAAAACACTGAAGCTTTCTTT	CASSLGQNTEAFF
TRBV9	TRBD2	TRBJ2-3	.	TGTGCCAGCAGCGCCTTTAGCGGGGGCACAGATACGCAGTATTTT	CASSAFSGGTDTQYF
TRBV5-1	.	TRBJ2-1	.	TGCGCCAGCAGCGGGGGGATCGAGCAGTTCTTC	CASSGGIEQFF